Shown below are 27 T cell receptor beta chains from a single sample sequenced in a study of blood T cell repertoires in COVID-19. Assay: immunoSEQ multiplex PCR; the TCRdb copy retains only in-frame clones and omits some. The sample records 200,000 to 250,000 clones, 70% to 90% being singletons. The sample was peripheral blood. The origin of the receptors is a woman between 35 and 50 years old who had recovered from COVID-19.

V and J are TRBV5-4 and TRBJ1-2; 9 nucleotides agree with TRBD1. Trimming cost V 3 bases and J 3 bases; bases outside gene matches: 3. Germline CDR1 reads SGHNT; CDR2 reads YYREEE (reference sequence). This CDR3 region has 14 residues. The CDR3 nucleotides are TGTGCCAGCAGCTGGGACAGGGAGTACTATGGCTACACCTTC. Translated: CASSWDREYYGYTF. Full variable domain (rest looked up from reference TRBV5-4 and TRBJ1-2): ETGVTQSPTHLIKTRGQQVTLRCSSQSGHNTVSWYQQALGQGPQFIFQYYREEENGRGNFPPRFSGLQFPNYSSELNVNALELDDSALYLCASSWDREYYGYTFGSGTRLTVV.

V usage is TRBV11-3 and J usage is TRBJ2-3; 11 bases map to TRBD2. The germline V gene encodes CDR1 SGHNT and CDR2 YENEEA. The CDR3 is 15 residues long. Trimming cost V 5 bases and J 4 bases; bases outside gene matches: 5. The CDR3 sequence is CASSVTSGSSDTQYF. In DNA form, the CDR3 reads TGTGCCAGCAGCGTTACTAGCGGGAGTTCAGATACGCAGTATTTT.

This chain joins TRBV6-1 and TRBJ1-5, with D unclear. The CDR3 runs to 16 residues. CDR1 is MNHNS, CDR2 SASEGT, per germline. The ends were cut back, 3 bases at V and 0 bases at J, with 12 bases in the middle. CDR3 coding DNA: TGTGCCAGCAGTGATGGGCCCCGATATAGCAATCAGCCCCAGCATTTT. Translation: CASSDGPRYSNQPQHF.

This chain links TRBV19 with TRBJ2-2; 9 bases fit TRBD1. Germline loops: CDR1 LNHDA, CDR2 SQIVND (reference sequence). There are 17 residues in the CDR3. The J segment lost 5 bases and the V segment lost 1 base, leaving 8 bases of the junction unmatched. CDR3 residues: CASSIGSGTGTTGELFF. CDR3 sequence (DNA): TGTGCCAGTAGTATAGGCTCCGGGACAGGGACTACCGGGGAGCTGTTTTTT.

CDR3 coding DNA: TGTGCCAGCAGCTTAATGGGCAGCCGCACAGATACGCAGTATTTT. It yields the protein CASSLMGSRTDTQYF. The genes are TRBV7-3 and TRBJ2-3; D ambiguous. This CDR3 contains 15 residues. V dropped 1 base and J dropped 1 base, with 9 bases sitting between them. Per germline, CDR1 SGHTA and CDR2 FQGTGA.

The chain recombines TRBV28 with TRBJ1-5; 9 bases match TRBD1. This CDR3 has 20 residues. Germline-derived CDR1 and CDR2 are MDHEN and SYDVKM. The V segment lost 2 bases and the J segment 4 bases; nucleotides outside the gene matches: 18. The CDR3 sequence is CASSLPSYLDGTGSNQPQHF. The DNA for the CDR3 is TGTGCCAGCAGTTTACCCTCGTACTTGGACGGGACAGGGAGTAATCAGCCCCAGCATTTT.

This clone was counted only a few times. Distinct nucleotide sequences in the sample also encode this CDR3. The V and J genes are TRBV18 and TRBJ2-2, with a possible D match to TRBD2 (5 bases). The CDR3 loop spans 15 amino acids. The V end lost 0 bases, the J end lost 1 base, and 6 bases lay between the germline ends. Germline V gene sequence: CDR1 KGHSH, CDR2 LQKENI. The CDR3 loop is CASSPPGVNTGELFF. The CDR3 nucleotides read TGTGCCAGCTCACCACCCGGGGTGAACACCGGGGAGCTGTTTTTT.

The chain employs TRBV7-6 and TRBJ2-3, with a weak D call TRBD1 (6 bases). The CDR3 runs to 17 residues. Germline-derived CDR1 and CDR2 are SGHVS and FNYEAQ. The V gene lost 2 bases and the J gene lost 1 base, with 16 bases spanning the gap. The CDR3 DNA reads as TGTGCCAGCAGCTTACGAATTCGGGCAGGGGGCACAGATACGCAGTATTTT. It encodes CASSLRIRAGGTDTQYF.

The chain uses TRBV7-2 and TRBJ1-2; TRBD1 is a possible D gene (5 bases). Trimming took 5 bases from V and 2 from J, leaving 15 bases between them. The CDR3 extends over 15 amino acids. CDR1 is SGHTA, CDR2 FQGNSA, per germline. CDR3 region: CASSKGLGLNYGYTF. Here the CDR3 DNA reads TGTGCCAGCAGCAAGGGACTGGGGCTAAACTATGGCTACACCTTC.

This rearrangement joins TRBV29-1 to TRBJ1-2; 10 bases agree with TRBD1. The CDR3 has 13 amino acids. The trim removed 4 bases at V and 4 bases at J, leaving 3 bases unmatched. The germline gives CDR1 SQVTM, CDR2 ANQGSEA. This CDR3 is CSVGQGAGYGYTF. The CDR3 DNA sequence: TGCAGCGTTGGACAGGGGGCAGGCTATGGCTACACCTTC.

This rearrangement joins TRBV6-2 or TRBV6-3 to TRBJ2-3; 9 nucleotides match TRBD2. The length of the CDR3 is 15 residues. The germline V gene encodes CDR1 MNHEY and CDR2 SVGEGT. J gave up 7 bases and V 5 bases, and 10 bases lay outside the gene matches. The CDR3 protein is CASSTGGGGANTQYF. The CDR3 nucleotides read TGTGCCAGCAGTACAGGCGGCGGGGGGGCCAATACGCAGTATTTT.

The chain has TRBV7-9 and TRBJ2-3, with a possible D match to TRBD1 (6 bases). Germline loops: CDR1 SEHNR, CDR2 FQNEAQ (reference sequence). There are 15 residues in the CDR3. V was pared by 1 base and J by 3 bases, with 11 bases between. The DNA for the CDR3 is TGTGCCAGCAGCTTAGGGAACAGGGAAACAGATACGCAGTATTTT. It yields the protein CASSLGNRETDTQYF.

V and J are TRBV29-1 and TRBJ2-7, with 7 nucleotides matching TRBD1. The V segment lost 7 bases and the J segment 3 bases; nucleotides outside the gene matches: 6. This CDR3 is 12 amino acids long. In germline, CDR1 is SQVTM, CDR2 ANQGSEA. CDR3 sequence (DNA): TGCAGCGCCTCGACAGGGTACTACGAGCAGTACTTC. Amino acids: CSASTGYYEQYF.

The chain carries TRBV30 and TRBJ1-1; maybe TRBD1 (6 bases). The germline V gene has CDR1 GTSNPN and CDR2 SVGIG (reference sequence). The V and J ends lost 1 base and 8 bases respectively, with 11 bases between them. The length of the CDR3 is 12 residues. The CDR3 loop reads CAWSGRGTEAFF. CDR3 nucleotide sequence: TGTGCCTGGAGTGGGCGTGGGACAGAAGCTTTCTTT.

V is TRBV10-3 and J is TRBJ2-7; 9 bases fit TRBD2. Germline V gives CDR1 ENHRY, CDR2 SYGVKD. The CDR3 sequence is 15 residues long. With V trimmed by 9 bases and J by 4 bases, 13 bases remained unmatched. This chain's CDR3 is CAIQGQRGAPYEQYF. For the CDR3, the DNA is TGTGCCATACAGGGTCAGCGGGGGGCCCCGTACGAGCAGTACTTC.

The rearrangement links TRBV7-9 to TRBJ1-5, with a possible D match to TRBD1 (6 bases). V gave up 5 bases and J gave up 2 bases, with 19 bases separating them. The V gene's germline CDR1 is SEHNR and CDR2 FQNEAQ (reference sequence). The CDR3 is 17 amino acids. The CDR3 DNA is TGTGCCAGCAGCACCTGGTCGGACAGTACGGGCAATCAGCCCCAGCATTTT. This gives the protein CASSTWSDSTGNQPQHF. Drawing the rest from reference TRBV7-9 and TRBJ1-5, the complete variable domain is DTGVSQNPRHKITKRGQNVTFRCDPISEHNRLYWYRQTLGQGPEFLTYFQNEAQLEKSRLLSDRFSAERPKGSFSTLEIQRTEQGDSAMYLCASSTWSDSTGNQPQHFGDGTRLSIL.

This chain joins TRBV5-6 and TRBJ1-5; 7 bases line up with TRBD1. The CDR3 length is 16 residues. The germline V gene has CDR1 SGHDT and CDR2 YYEEEE. The V and J ends lost 1 base and 2 bases, in that order; junction bases with no gene match: 6. This CDR3 is CASSLYIGGGNQPQHF. The CDR3 bases are TGTGCCAGCAGCTTGTATATAGGGGGCGGCAATCAGCCCCAGCATTTT.

The rearrangement links TRBV2 to TRBJ2-1; maybe TRBD1 (6 bases). This CDR3 is 12 amino acids long. CDR1 and CDR2 from the germline V gene are SNHLY and FYNNEI. The germline V and J ends were trimmed by 6 bases and 6 bases, with 9 bases remaining between them. The CDR3 DNA reads TGTGCCAGCAGGGGGGCCAGCAATGAGCAGTTCTTC. Amino acid sequence: CASRGASNEQFF.

The rearrangement joins TRBV28 to TRBJ2-2; D is possibly TRBD1 (6 bases). Trimming cost V 4 bases and J 3 bases, with 9 bases left between them. This CDR3 is built from 14 residues. Per germline, CDR1 MDHEN and CDR2 SYDVKM. The CDR3 DNA is TGTGCCAGCAGTTCTGGGGGCTACACCGGGGAGCTGTTTTTT. It yields the protein CASSSGGYTGELFF.

The V call is TRBV11-3, the J call TRBJ2-7; 12 bases fit TRBD2. Per germline, CDR1 SGHNT and CDR2 YENEEA. The CDR3 consists of 14 residues. V trimming: 1 base; J trimming: 6 bases; junction bases outside the gene matches: 1. In DNA, the CDR3 is TGTGCCAGCAGCTTAGGACTAGCGGGAGTCGAGCAGTACTTC. As protein: CASSLGLAGVEQYF.

The chain combines TRBV7-9 with TRBJ2-7; D not certain. The CDR3 loop spans 11 amino acids. Trimming removed 4 bases from V and 5 bases from J, with 6 bases in between. CDR1 SEHNR and CDR2 FQNEAQ come from the germline V gene (reference sequence). The CDR3 DNA sequence: TGTGCCAGCAGCTGGCAGGACGAGCAGTACTTC. It translates to CASSWQDEQYF. Combining the CDR3 with reference TRBV7-9 and TRBJ2-7 gives the whole variable domain DTGVSQNPRHKITKRGQNVTFRCDPISEHNRLYWYRQTLGQGPEFLTYFQNEAQLEKSRLLSDRFSAERPKGSFSTLEIQRTEQGDSAMYLCASSWQDEQYFGPGTRLTVT.

The rearrangement links TRBV6-2 or TRBV6-3 to TRBJ2-7; the D is unclear. V was shortened by 5 bases and J by 0 bases, with 5 bases between the two germline ends. The CDR3 runs to 12 residues. Germline CDR1 and CDR2: MNHEY and SVGEGT. CDR3: CASSPHSYEQYF. Here the CDR3 DNA reads TGTGCCAGCAGTCCCCACTCCTACGAGCAGTACTTC.

There are a few counts of this clone. The V gene is TRBV7-3, the J gene TRBJ1-1; TRBD1 matches at 12 bases. The CDR3 totals 16 residues. The ends lost 5 bases at V and 1 base at J; junction bases unmatched: 5. The germline V gene encodes CDR1 SGHTA and CDR2 FQGTGA. CDR3 sequence: CASSPGTGGTNTEAFF. Written as DNA, the CDR3 is TGTGCCAGCAGCCCGGGGACAGGGGGCACGAACACTGAAGCTTTCTTT.

The chain employs TRBV27 and TRBJ2-7, with 7 bases matching TRBD2. This CDR3 has 16 amino acids. The germline V gene encodes CDR1 MNHEY and CDR2 SMNVEV (reference sequence). V lost 5 bases, J lost 2 bases, and 12 bases stayed unmatched. CDR3 sequence reads: CASSPSLAVLTYEQYF. CDR3 DNA sequence: TGTGCCAGCAGTCCCTCCCTAGCGGTCCTTACCTACGAGCAGTACTTC.

This chain connects TRBV7-2 to TRBJ2-5; D is unresolved. V lost 4 bases and J 0 bases, leaving 15 bases between the germline ends. Germline CDR1 and CDR2: SGHTA and FQGNSA. This CDR3 is built from 16 residues. In DNA, the CDR3 is TGTGCCAGCAGCTCGCAACTTACTACGTACCAAGAGACCCAGTACTTC. Amino acids: CASSSQLTTYQETQYF.

The CDR3 loop reads CASMLAGGAVQQYF. The DNA for the CDR3 is TGTGCCAGCATGCTAGCGGGGGGCGCAGTACAGCAGTACTTC. The rearrangement links TRBV6-6 to TRBJ2-7; 11 nucleotides align to TRBD2. The CDR3 is made up of 14 amino acids. V lost 7 bases and J lost 8; bases outside the gene matches: 10. CDR1 is MNHNY and CDR2 is SVGAGI in the germline V gene (reference sequence).

The chain recombines TRBV29-1 with TRBJ2-7; possible D gene TRBD1, 5 bases. Between the trimmed V and J ends, which lost 5 bases and 2 bases, there was a span of 13 bases. The CDR3 has 13 amino acids. CDR1 and CDR2 (germline): SQVTM, ANQGSEA. CDR3 nucleotide sequence: TGCAGCGTTTATCAGGGAAACACCTACGAGCAGTACTTC. This codes for CSVYQGNTYEQYF.